Listed below are T cell receptor beta chains from one sample, sequenced in a study of blood T cell repertoires in COVID-19. The protocol was immunoSEQ multiplex PCR, while the TCRdb copy is restricted to in-frame clones and leaves out a portion. The repertoire holds 100,000 to 130,000 clones, around 90% seen once, with 1% to 1.5% in the top ten. The sequenced material came from peripheral blood. These receptors all stem from a woman aged 25 to 39 with acute or convalescent COVID-19. The CDR3 runs from the conserved cysteine through the conserved F or W.

TRBJ2-3 | TRBV6-2/TRBV6-3 | CASSYVQAPQIRTDTQYF
TRBJ1-1 | TRBV6-2/TRBV6-3 | CASSYTEPEAFF
TRBJ2-7 | TRBV7-9 | CASSSGATYEQYF
TRBJ2-2 | TRBV10-1 | CASSGTGTTGELFF
TRBJ2-7 | TRBV12-3/TRBV12-4 | CASSLGRRSLNF
TRBJ2-7 | TRBV27 | CASSRRSAASASYEQYF
TRBJ2-1 | TRBV6-5 | CASSYAYRSPGGQFF
TRBJ1-5 | TRBV19 | CASRNRQGSNQPQHF
TRBJ1-2 | TRBV4-3 | CASSQDHRNYGYTF
TRBJ2-3 | TRBV7-3 | CASSPLAGSTDTQYF
TRBJ2-7 | TRBV7-9 | CASSLSGGHYEQYF
TRBJ2-3 | TRBV7-2 | CASSFWGLSTDTQYF
TRBJ2-3 | TRBV6-2/TRBV6-3 | CASSYSNGATDTQYF
TRBJ2-2 | TRBV5-8 | CASSPQRGGTGELFF
TRBJ1-3 | TRBV30 | CAWSGETSGNTIYF
TRBJ1-1 | TRBV27 | CASRDTPRKAEAFF
TRBJ1-1 | TRBV7-9 | CASSLAGGRFTEAFF
TRBJ2-2 | TRBV4-3 | CASSGTGETGELFF
TRBJ1-1 | TRBV9 | CASSVVVGGSEAFF
TRBJ1-5 | TRBV2 | CASKQVYSNQPQHF
TRBJ1-2 | TRBV3-1/TRBV3-2 | CASSQSGQQAYGYTF
TRBJ1-1 | TRBV6-5 | CASRHDRDGAEAFF
TRBJ1-1 | TRBV10-2 | CASTQERRNTEAFF
TRBJ1-1 | TRBV27 | CASRFGQGAMGTEAFF
TRBJ1-1 | TRBV4-3 | CASSQGAANTEAFF
TRBJ2-1 | TRBV6-5 | CASSYSTRVGWNEQFF
TRBJ2-5 | TRBV28 | CASSLVSGETQYF
TRBJ1-3 | TRBV9 | CASSAGSSGNTIYF
TRBJ1-2 | TRBV3-1/TRBV3-2 | CASSQYKDRLGSYGYTF